The clone carrying this T cell receptor beta chain came up a few times. Its antigen remains unknown. TCRdb reprocessed the 5' RACE reads with MiXCR, giving one entry per CDR3 protein. The repertoire holds around 260,000 distinct CDR3 sequences, roughly 5% seen once, with roughly 3% in the top ten. CDR1 is LGHDT, CDR2 YNNKEL, per germline (reference sequence). The V and J ends lost 0 bases and 9 bases, in that order; junction bases with no gene match: 5. The CDR3 length is 14 residues. The source of the sample is a study of T cells after yellow fever vaccination. Findings and caveats of the study: The CD4 compartment and the CD8 compartment contained a small share of clonotypes in common. Abundant bulk-derived clonotypes could contaminate FACS-sorted repertoires. Faster peaking, at day 5 versus 15, marked a secondary response that was weaker. Post-booster repertoires contained most primary-vaccination clones again (roughly 96% CD4, around 88% CD8).

The rearrangement joins TRBV3-1 to TRBJ1-1, with 9 positions matching TRBD1. This clonotype was sampled from a man in his late teens or twenties who received the YFV17D yellow fever vaccine. Source: CD4+ T cells sorted from PBMCs, taken on the day of the yellow fever booster vaccination. The CDR3 bases are TGTGCCAGCAGCCAAGAATGGGACAGGGCCAAAGCTTTCTTT. Translated: CASSQEWDRAKAFF.